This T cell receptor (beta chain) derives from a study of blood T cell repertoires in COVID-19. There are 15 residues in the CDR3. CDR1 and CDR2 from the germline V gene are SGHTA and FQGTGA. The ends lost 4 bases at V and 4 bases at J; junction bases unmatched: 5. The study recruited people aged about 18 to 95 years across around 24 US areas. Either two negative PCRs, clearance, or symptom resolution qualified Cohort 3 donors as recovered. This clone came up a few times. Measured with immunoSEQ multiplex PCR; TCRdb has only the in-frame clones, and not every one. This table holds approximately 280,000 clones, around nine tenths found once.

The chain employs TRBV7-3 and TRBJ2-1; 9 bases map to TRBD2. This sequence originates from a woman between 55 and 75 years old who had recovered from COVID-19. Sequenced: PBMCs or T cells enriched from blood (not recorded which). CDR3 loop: CASSSASGVYNEQFF. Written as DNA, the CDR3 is TGTGCCAGCAGCTCGGCTAGCGGGGTTTACAATGAGCAGTTCTTC.